Shown below are 4 T cell receptor beta chains from a single sample sequenced in a study of blood T cell repertoires in COVID-19. TCRdb's table, derived via immunoSEQ multiplex PCR, lists solely in-frame clones and lacks some. The sample records some 460,000 clones, roughly 89% being singletons. Sequencing was carried out using peripheral blood. These receptor sequences come from a woman in her twenties or thirties with acute or convalescent COVID-19.

The chain couples TRBV29-1 to TRBJ1-5; D possibly corresponds to TRBD1 (5 bases). Looked up from germline, CDR1 is SQVTM and CDR2 is ANQGSEA. V lost 6 bases, J lost 0 bases, and 12 bases lay in between. The CDR3 length is 14 residues. The CDR3 coding sequence is TGCAGCGTAGCCCCAGGGAATAGCAATCAGCCCCAGCATTTT. This codes for CSVAPGNSNQPQHF.

The CDR3 is CASSQDPGRNSPLHF. The DNA for the CDR3 is TGTGCCAGCAGCCAAGATCCAGGGCGGAATTCACCCCTCCACTTT. The chain combines TRBV3-1 (or the pseudogene TRBV3-2) with TRBJ1-6, with D possibly matching TRBD1 (5 bases). V was clipped by 0 bases and J by 7 bases, with 10 bases between them. Per the germline V gene, CDR1 is LGHDT and CDR2 is YNNKEL (reference sequence). The CDR3 is made up of 15 amino acids.

This clone occurred once. J is TRBJ2-5 and V is TRBV5-6, with D unresolved. This CDR3 is 15 amino acids long. CDR1 and CDR2 (germline): SGHDT, YYEEEE. Trimming took off 0 bases at V and 5 bases at J, with 14 bases between the two ends. CDR3 nucleotide sequence: TGTGCCAGCAGCTTGGATCAGCAAATCGGGGAGACCCAGTACTTC. Translating it yields CASSLDQQIGETQYF.

J is TRBJ1-4 and V is TRBV5-6, with D maybe TRBD1 (5 bases). The germline gives CDR1 SGHDT, CDR2 YYEEEE. The CDR3 covers 14 residues. V was trimmed by 1 base and J by 8 bases, leaving 12 bases between them. In DNA form, the CDR3 reads TGTGCCAGCAGCTTGTGGCAGGGAAGGGAAAAACTGTTTTTT. Its translation: CASSLWQGREKLFF.